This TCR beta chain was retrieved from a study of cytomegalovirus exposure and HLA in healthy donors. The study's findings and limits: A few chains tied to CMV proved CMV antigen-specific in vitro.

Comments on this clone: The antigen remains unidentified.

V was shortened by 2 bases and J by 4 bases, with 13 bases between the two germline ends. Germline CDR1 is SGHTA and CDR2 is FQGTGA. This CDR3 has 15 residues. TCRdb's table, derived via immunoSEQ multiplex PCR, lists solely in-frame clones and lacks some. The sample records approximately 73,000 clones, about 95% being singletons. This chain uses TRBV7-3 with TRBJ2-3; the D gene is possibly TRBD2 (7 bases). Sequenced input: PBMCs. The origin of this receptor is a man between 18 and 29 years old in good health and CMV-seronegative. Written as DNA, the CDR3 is TGTGCCAGCAGCTTAGGGGGGGCAAGGGCAGATACGCAGTATTTT. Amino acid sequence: CASSLGGARADTQYF.